This T cell receptor beta chain stems from a study of early T cells in non-severe SARS-CoV-2 infection. The wider study: Sequencing targeted bulk RNA from unsorted whole blood, leaving chains unpaired. Notes on the study in general: Reliance on VDJdb matching favored anti-spike CD8 responses; private and CD4 specificities were missed.

Molecules of cDNA were individually given unique molecular identifiers that were attached to them. TCRdb processed the 5' RACE reads anew with MiXCR; each CDR3 protein has one entry. The top ten hold approximately 2.9% of the sample, which has about 77,000 distinct CDR3 sequences, roughly 16% seen once. This clonotype was picked up one time. Its specificity is unknown. Sequencing was carried out using whole blood. The receptor was isolated from an adult who was a healthcare worker with PCR-confirmed SARS-CoV-2 infection or an uninfected control (not recorded which).

The CDR3 DNA reads TGTGCCTGGAGTCGAGGGGAGAAAAAACTGTTTTTT. Translation: CAWSRGEKKLFF. The chain links TRBV30 to TRBJ1-4; a weak D match, TRBD1 (5 bases). In germline, CDR1 is GTSNPN, CDR2 SVGIG (reference sequence). The CDR3 extends over 12 amino acids. The V gene lost 2 bases and the J gene lost 9 bases, with 10 bases spanning the gap.